This TCR beta chain appears in the sequencing data of a study of T cells in Graves' hyperthyroidism and ophthalmopathy (dated by TCRdb to the late 2010s). Some background on the complete study: Peripheral blood samples were taken at initial diagnosis, before any treatment was given. TCR V-J signatures able to tell the groups apart were searched for in a discovery cohort of 90 to 100 patients, of whom about 40 had Graves' ophthalmopathy and about 60 had stable Graves' hyperthyroidism. Whether ophthalmopathy could be predicted prospectively was tested in an independent validation cohort made up of approximately 19 hyperthyroidism patients plus 17 patients who later progressed to ophthalmopathy. The 100 or so discovery patients were divided at random into training and test sets in a 7:3 ratio. In addition, the study compared T-cell repertoires in thyroid tissue and in blood from roughly 6 Graves' hyperthyroidism patients. Once sampling was done, hyperthyroidism patients were given methimazole at a starting dose of 30 mg daily, whereas ophthalmopathy patients were given high-dose intravenous methylprednisolone. The paper reports TCR Vbeta CDR3 sequencing of roughly 140 peripheral blood samples: approximately 41 ophthalmopathy, some 80 hyperthyroidism and around 17 progressor patients.

This clonotype was recorded at least ten times. Its recognized antigen is unknown. No much larger clonotype is one base removed from it; base qualities were not supplied. A patient counted as having stable Graves' hyperthyroidism if no progression to ophthalmopathy occurred over 18 months of follow-up. Hyperthyroidism patients were aged 18 to 65 years and newly diagnosed, with disease duration of less than 2 months. The study excluded patients with uncontrolled infections, other autoimmune diseases, pregnancy or lactation. Clinical symptoms, serum thyroxine and TRAb, thyroid ultrasound, and orbital computed tomography formed the basis for the diagnoses. PBMCs were isolated from about 9.2 ml of fresh peripheral blood by Ficoll-Paque density gradient centrifugation. Total RNA was extracted with Trizol reagent, and quality was checked on an Agilent 2100 Bioanalyzer. Here is what the overall study found, with its caveats: Sample size was not statistically predetermined, and blinding of investigators to group allocation was not performed. In validation, the model predicted progression to ophthalmopathy with over 65% sensitivity and approximately 72% specificity, a median of approximately 6.5 months before onset. Most expanded thyroid clonotypes (frequency above 0.001) were also found in blood, which suggests that blood repertoires may mirror thyroid immune responses. Ophthalmopathy was separated from stable hyperthyroidism by a 13 V-J signature model, with over 85% sensitivity and roughly 84% specificity obtained in cross-validation and 80%/75% obtained in testing.

The TCR beta CDR3 regions were amplified from the RNA transcripts. The TCR CDR3 was subjected to a first round of RT-PCR using the HTBI primer set and the Qiagen OneStep RT-PCR kit. Libraries were constructed in a second round of multiplex PCR, after which size selection and purification were carried out. Paired-end sequencing of the libraries was performed with 100 bp reads on an Illumina HiSeq2000. The paper's data handling went like this. SOAPnuke was used to process the raw data, with reads discarded if the reads contained adapters or uncalled bases, had a mean Phred below 15, or lacked an exact constant-primer or identifier match. COPE v1.2.5 was used to merge the high-quality paired reads, and each unique nucleotide sequence was defined as a clonotype. MiTCR v1.1 was used to align clonotypes to the IMGT TRBV, TRBD and TRBJ reference segments. The analysis included only V-J combinations with a frequency above 0.0001, which together covered 99.2% of the repertoires. The TCS score was defined as the ratio of F50 (clonal expansion) to E x V (chaos), calculated using BLOSUM62-based TCRdist between CDR3 peptides within each V-J. Welch's t-statistics and random forest reduced roughly 500 V-J features to fewer than 15, which were used in a naive Bayes classifier (R e1071). The public reads were quality trimmed at Q25 with fastp and then assembled into clones with MiXCR by TCRdb, keeping productive beta chains. Rows are unified per CDR3 protein, each entry keeping the most common DNA and genes. The authors' filters were not applied to this entry. For this sample there are approximately 590,000 distinct CDR3 sequences; less than 20% appear just once. Under 8% of the sample is taken by the ten largest.

V ends up 2 bases short and J 8 bases short, with an unmatched junction base count of 2. The CDR3 runs 14 residues from the cysteine to the phenylalanine. Just CDR3 DNA is preserved here, 42 bases in frame from base 1. The CDR1 and CDR2 encoded by the germline V gene (reference sequence) are MNHEY and SMNVEV. This sequence originates from a woman in her twenties or thirties with Graves' hyperthyroidism. Recombination connected TRBV27 to TRBJ2-1, with 11 bases matching TRBD2. Sequencing input: blood. The nucleotide sequence reads as follows: TGTGCCAGCAGTTTAGGACTAGCGGGTTATGAGCAGTTCTTC. Translated, this gives CASSLGLAGYEQFF.